The entry below describes one TCR beta chain. Its antigen remains unidentified. This sample is part of a study of OX40 agonist ivuxolimab in advanced cancers. Overall study: Head and neck, renal cell, melanoma or hepatocellular carcinoma were the cancers that dose-escalation patients had.

TCRdb's table, derived via immunoSEQ multiplex PCR, lists solely in-frame clones and lacks some. The sample has 70,000 or so clones; about 90% are singletons. The study, taken as a whole, reports: There were, on average, more expanded clones in CD8+ T cells than in CD4+.

The germline V gene encodes CDR1 SGHTA and CDR2 FQGTGA. CDR3 length: 13 residues. The V gene lost 5 bases and the J gene lost 8 bases, with 16 bases spanning the gap. This receptor was obtained from an adult with an advanced solid tumor such as melanoma, head and neck, liver or kidney cancer. This chain joins TRBV7-3 and TRBJ2-7, with a tentative D call TRBD2 (5 bases). The material was CD4+ or CD8+ T cells sorted from blood, obtained in a trial of the OX40 agonist ivuxolimab. The CDR3: CASSPEGGFKQYF. CDR3 in DNA: TGTGCCAGCAGCCCCGAAGGCGGGTTCAAGCAGTACTTC.